This TCR beta chain was profiled in a study of tumor-infiltrating lymphocytes in primary liver carcinoma. At the level of the study: Ages ranged from 30 to 69, with HCC or mixed HCC-cholangiocarcinoma.

With respect to this clonotype: Its antigen is undetermined. Germline is not matched at one junction end, which may reflect a read error.

General study results and limits: The proportion of top clones found throughout all five tumor regions was only about 7.5-24%.

Germline V gene lookup returns CDR1 SGHAT and CDR2 FQNNGV. The CDR3 contains 15 residues. Total RNA amounting to 450 to 500 ng was the source from which TCR beta cDNA was made with a constant-region primer. Three nested multiplex PCR rounds, a slightly modified ARM-PCR method, built the TCR beta libraries. TRBV1-TRBV30 forward primers paired with a C-beta reverse primer were used in the first two PCR rounds, which ran about 11 cycles each. TCRdb processed the multiplex PCR reads anew with MiXCR; each CDR3 protein has one entry. The data contain 100,000 or so distinct CDR3 sequences, approximately 70% of them seen just once; the ten biggest clones take up 12%. Co-extracting RNA and DNA was done with about 20-34 mg of unsorted bulk tissue as input.

The origin of this receptor is a woman in her sixties or seventies with primary liver carcinoma and hepatitis B virus infection. V usage is TRBV11-2 and J usage is TRBJ2-7; D possibly matches TRBD1 or TRBD2 (6 bases each). The sequencing input was liver tumor tissue from sampling region 2. Subset specified: tumor region T2, inferior pole. The CDR3 reads CASSLAGHPSHEQYF. The CDR3 DNA reads as TGTGCCAGCAGCTTGGCGGGACACCCCTCCCACGAGCAGTACTTC.